This T cell receptor (beta chain) came from a study of cytomegalovirus exposure and HLA in healthy donors. Points from the study as a whole: Solely CMV serostatus was available to characterize immune exposure. With further analysis later on, most CMV-associated TCR beta chains appeared HLA-restricted.

PCR amplification relied on 60 Vbeta primers (plus 13 Jbeta primers). Assay used: immunoSEQ multiplex PCR; TCRdb lists only in-frame clones, some missing. The sample shows approximately 180,000 clones, 81% of them seen only once. Note on this clone: The antigen remains unidentified.

The specimen sequenced was PBMCs. The source is a man between 18 and 35 years old in good health and CMV-seronegative.

CDR3: CASFSAGSNGYTF. The CDR3 bases are TGTGCCAGCTTTTCAGCAGGCTCAAATGGCTACACCTTC. The genes are TRBV6-1 and TRBJ1-2; D is uncertain. The germline V gene has CDR1 MNHNS and CDR2 SASEGT. The CDR3 sequence is 13 residues long. Trimming removed 8 bases at V and 6 bases at J, with 16 bases between.